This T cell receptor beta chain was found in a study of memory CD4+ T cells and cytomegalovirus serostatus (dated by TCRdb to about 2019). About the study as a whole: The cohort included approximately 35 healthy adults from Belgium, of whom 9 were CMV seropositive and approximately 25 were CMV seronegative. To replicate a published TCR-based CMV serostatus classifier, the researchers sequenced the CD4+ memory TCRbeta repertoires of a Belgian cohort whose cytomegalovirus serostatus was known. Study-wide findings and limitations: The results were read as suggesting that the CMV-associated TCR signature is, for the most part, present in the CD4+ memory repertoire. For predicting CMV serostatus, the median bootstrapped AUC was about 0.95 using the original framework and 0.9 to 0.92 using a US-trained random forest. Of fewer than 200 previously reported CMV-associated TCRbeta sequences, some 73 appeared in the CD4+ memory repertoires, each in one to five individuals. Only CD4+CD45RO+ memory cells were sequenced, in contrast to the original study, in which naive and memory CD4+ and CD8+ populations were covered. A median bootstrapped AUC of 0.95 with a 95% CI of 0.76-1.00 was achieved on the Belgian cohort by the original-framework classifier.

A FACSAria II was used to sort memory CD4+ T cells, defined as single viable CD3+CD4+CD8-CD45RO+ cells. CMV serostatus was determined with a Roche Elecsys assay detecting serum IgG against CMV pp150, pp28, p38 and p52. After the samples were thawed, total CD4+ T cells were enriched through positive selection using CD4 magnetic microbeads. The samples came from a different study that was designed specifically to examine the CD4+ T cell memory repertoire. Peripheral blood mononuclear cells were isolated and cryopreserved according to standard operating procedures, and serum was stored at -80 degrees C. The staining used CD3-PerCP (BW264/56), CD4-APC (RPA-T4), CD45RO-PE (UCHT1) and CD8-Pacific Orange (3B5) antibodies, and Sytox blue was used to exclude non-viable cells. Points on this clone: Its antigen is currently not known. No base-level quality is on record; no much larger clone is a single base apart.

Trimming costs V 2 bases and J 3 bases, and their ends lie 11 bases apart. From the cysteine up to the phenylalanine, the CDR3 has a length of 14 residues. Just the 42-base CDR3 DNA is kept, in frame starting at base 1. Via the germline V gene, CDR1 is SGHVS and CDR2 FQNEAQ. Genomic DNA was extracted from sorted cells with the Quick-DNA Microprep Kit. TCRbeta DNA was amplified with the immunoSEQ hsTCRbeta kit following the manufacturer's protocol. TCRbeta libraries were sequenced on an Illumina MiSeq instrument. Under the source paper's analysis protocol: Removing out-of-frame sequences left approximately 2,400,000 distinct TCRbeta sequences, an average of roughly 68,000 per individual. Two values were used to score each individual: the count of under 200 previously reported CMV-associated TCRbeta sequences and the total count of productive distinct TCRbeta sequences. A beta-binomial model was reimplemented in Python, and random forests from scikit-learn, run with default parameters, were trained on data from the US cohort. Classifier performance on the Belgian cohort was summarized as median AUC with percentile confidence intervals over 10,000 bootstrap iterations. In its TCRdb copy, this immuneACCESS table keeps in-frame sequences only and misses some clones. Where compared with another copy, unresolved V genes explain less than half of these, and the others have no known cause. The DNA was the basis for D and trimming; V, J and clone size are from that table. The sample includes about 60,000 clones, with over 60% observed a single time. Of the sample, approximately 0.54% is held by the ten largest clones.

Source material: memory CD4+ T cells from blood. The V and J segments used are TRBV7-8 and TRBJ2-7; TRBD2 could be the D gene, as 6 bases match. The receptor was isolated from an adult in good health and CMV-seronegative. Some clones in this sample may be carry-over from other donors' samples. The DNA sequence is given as TGTGCCAGCAGCTTATCAGGCGGGATCTACGAGCAGTACTTC. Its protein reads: CASSLSGGIYEQYF.